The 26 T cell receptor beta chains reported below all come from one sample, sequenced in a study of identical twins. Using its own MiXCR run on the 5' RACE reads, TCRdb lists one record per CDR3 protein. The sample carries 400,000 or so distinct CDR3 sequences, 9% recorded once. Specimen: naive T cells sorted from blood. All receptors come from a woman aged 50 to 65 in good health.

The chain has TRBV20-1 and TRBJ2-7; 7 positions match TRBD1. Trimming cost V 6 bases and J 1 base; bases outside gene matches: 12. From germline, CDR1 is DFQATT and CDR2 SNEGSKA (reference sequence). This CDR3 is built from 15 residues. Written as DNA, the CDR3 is TGCAGTGCCGGAGGTCGGGACAGAACATCCTACGAGCAGTACGTC. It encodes CSAGGRDRTSYEQYV.

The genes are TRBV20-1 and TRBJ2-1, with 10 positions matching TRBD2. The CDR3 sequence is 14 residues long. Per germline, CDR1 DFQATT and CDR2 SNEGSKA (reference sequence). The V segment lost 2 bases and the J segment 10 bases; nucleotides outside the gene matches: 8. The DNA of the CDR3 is TGCAGTGCTAGATTGCTAGCGGGAGTGGGGGAGCAGTTCTTC. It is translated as CSARLLAGVGEQFF.

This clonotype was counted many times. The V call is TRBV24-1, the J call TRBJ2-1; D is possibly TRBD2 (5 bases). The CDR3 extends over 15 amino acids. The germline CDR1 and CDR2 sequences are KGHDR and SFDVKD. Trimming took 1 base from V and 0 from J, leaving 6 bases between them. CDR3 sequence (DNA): TGTGCCACCAGTGATTTCACTAGCTCCTACAATGAGCAGTTCTTC. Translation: CATSDFTSSYNEQFF.

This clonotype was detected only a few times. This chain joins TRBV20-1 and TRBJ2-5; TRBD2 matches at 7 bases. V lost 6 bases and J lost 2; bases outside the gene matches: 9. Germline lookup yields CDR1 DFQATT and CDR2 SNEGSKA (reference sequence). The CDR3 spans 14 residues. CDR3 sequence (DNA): TGCAGTGCCCCAGTGTCGGGGGGTCAAGAGACCCAGTACTTC. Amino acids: CSAPVSGGQETQYF.

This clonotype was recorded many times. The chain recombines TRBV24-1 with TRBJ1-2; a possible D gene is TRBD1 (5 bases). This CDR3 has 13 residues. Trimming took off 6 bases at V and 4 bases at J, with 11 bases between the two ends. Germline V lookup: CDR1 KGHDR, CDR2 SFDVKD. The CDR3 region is CATSPGKGYGYTF. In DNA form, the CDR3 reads TGTGCCACCAGTCCAGGGAAGGGCTATGGCTACACCTTC.

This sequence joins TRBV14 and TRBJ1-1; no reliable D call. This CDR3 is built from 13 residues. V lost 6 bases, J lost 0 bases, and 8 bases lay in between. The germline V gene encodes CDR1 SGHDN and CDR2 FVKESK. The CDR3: CASSIQMNTEAFF. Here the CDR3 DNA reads TGTGCCAGCAGTATCCAGATGAACACTGAAGCTTTCTTT.

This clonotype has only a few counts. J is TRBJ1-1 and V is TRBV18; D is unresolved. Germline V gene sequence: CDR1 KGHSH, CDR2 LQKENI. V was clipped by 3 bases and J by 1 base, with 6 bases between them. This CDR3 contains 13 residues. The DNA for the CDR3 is TGTGCCAGCTCACCGGACTGGAACACTGAAGCTTTCTTT. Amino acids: CASSPDWNTEAFF.

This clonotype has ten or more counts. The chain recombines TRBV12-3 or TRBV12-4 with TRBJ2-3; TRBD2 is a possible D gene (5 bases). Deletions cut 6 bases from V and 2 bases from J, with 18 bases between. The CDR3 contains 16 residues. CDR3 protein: CASRNLPGTITDTQYF. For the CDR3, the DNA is TGTGCCAGCAGAAACCTGCCGGGAACCATCACAGATACGCAGTATTTT.

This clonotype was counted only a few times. The DNA of the CDR3 is TGCGCCAGCAGCTTGGGCGGACTAGCGATATTCTCCAATGAGCAGTTCTTC. Translating it yields CASSLGGLAIFSNEQFF. The chain combines TRBV5-1 with TRBJ2-1; 9 bases map to TRBD2. Unmatched junction bases numbered 10, after V lost 0 bases and J lost 6 bases. Germline V gives CDR1 SGHRS, CDR2 YFSETQ. CDR3 length equals 17 residues.

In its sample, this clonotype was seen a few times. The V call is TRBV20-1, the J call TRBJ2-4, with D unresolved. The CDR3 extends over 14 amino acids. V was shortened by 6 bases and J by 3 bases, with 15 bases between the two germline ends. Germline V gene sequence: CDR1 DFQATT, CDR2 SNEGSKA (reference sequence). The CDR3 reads CSASIFDGKNIQYF. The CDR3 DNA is TGCAGTGCCTCAATTTTCGACGGCAAAAACATTCAGTACTTC.

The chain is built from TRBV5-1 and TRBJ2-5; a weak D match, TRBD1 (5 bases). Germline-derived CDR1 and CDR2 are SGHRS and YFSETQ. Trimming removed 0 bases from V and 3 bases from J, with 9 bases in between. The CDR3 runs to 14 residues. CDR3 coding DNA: TGCGCCAGCAGCTTGGCGCAGGGCGAAGAGACCCAGTACTTC. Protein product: CASSLAQGEETQYF. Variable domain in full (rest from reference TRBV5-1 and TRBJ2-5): KAGVTQTPRYLIKTRGQQVTLSCSPISGHRSVSWYQQTPGQGLQFLFEYFSETQRNKGNFPGRFSGRQFSNSRSEMNVSTLELGDSALYLCASSLAQGEETQYFGPGTRLLVL.

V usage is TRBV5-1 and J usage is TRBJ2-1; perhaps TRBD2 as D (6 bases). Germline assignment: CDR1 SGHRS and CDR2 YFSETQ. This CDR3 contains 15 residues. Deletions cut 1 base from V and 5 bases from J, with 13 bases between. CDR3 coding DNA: TGCGCCAGCAGCTTGAGGCGGGGCGGACACAATGAGCAGTTCTTC. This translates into CASSLRRGGHNEQFF. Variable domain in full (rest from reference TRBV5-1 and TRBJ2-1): KAGVTQTPRYLIKTRGQQVTLSCSPISGHRSVSWYQQTPGQGLQFLFEYFSETQRNKGNFPGRFSGRQFSNSRSEMNVSTLELGDSALYLCASSLRRGGHNEQFFGPGTRLTVL.

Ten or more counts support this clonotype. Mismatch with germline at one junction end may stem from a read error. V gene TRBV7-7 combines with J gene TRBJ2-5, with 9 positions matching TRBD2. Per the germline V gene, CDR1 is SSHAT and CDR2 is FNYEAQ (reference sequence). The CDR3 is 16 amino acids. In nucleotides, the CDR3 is TGTGCTAGCAGCTTGGTCGGTAGCGGGAGAGGAGAGACCCAGTACTTC. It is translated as CASSLVGSGRGETQYF.

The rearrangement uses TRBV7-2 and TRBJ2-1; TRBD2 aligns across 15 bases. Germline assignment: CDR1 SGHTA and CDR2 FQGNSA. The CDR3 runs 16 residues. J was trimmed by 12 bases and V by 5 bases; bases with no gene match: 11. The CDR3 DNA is TGTGCCAGCAGCCTGAGCCCGGGACTAGCGGGAGGAGTGCAGTTCTTC. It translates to CASSLSPGLAGGVQFF.

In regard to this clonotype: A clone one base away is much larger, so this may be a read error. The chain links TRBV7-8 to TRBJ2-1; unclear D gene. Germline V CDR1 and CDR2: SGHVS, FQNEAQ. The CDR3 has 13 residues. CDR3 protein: CASSSQPTNEQIF. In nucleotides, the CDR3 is TGTGCCAGCAGCTCTCAGCCGACCAATGAGCAGATCTTC.

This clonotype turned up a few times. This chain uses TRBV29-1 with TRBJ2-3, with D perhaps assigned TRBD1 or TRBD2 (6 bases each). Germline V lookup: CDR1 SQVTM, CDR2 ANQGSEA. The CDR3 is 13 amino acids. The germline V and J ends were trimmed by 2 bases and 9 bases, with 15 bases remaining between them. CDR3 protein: CSVEIGGPGTQYF. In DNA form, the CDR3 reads TGCAGCGTTGAAATCGGGGGCCCAGGCACGCAGTATTTT.

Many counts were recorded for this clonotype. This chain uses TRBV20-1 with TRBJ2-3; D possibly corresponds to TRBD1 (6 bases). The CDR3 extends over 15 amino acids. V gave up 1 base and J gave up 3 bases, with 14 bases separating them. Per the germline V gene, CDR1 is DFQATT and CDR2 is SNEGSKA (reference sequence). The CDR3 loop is CSARARPGQTDTQYF. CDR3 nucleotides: TGCAGTGCTAGAGCCCGACCGGGACAAACAGATACGCAGTATTTT.

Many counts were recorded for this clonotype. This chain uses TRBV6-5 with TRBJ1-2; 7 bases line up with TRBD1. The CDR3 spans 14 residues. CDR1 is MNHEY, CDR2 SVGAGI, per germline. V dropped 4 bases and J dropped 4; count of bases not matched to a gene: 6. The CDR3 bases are TGTGCCAGCAGTTCACCTCAGGGGGGCTATGGCTACACCTTC. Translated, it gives CASSSPQGGYGYTF.

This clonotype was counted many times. For the CDR3, the DNA is TGCAGCGTTGATATGGTAGAAGGGGGTAACTACAATGAGCAGTTCTTC. Translated, it gives CSVDMVEGGNYNEQFF. This chain joins TRBV29-1 and TRBJ2-1; possible D gene TRBD1, 6 bases. The CDR3 covers 16 residues. V shed 3 bases and J shed 3 bases, with 18 bases lying between them. The germline CDR1 and CDR2 sequences are SQVTM and ANQGSEA.

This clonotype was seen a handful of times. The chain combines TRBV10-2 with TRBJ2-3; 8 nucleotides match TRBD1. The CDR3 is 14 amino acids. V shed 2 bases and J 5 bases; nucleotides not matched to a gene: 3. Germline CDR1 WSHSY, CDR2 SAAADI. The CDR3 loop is CASSEQGAGDTQYF. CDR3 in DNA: TGCGCCAGCAGTGAGCAGGGGGCGGGAGATACGCAGTATTTT.

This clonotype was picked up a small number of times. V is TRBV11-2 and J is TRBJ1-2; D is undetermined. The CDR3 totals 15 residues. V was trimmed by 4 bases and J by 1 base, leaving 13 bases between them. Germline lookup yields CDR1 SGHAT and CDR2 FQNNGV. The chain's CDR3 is CASSSTDTSNYGYTF. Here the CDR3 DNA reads TGTGCCAGCAGCTCGACGGATACCAGTAACTATGGCTACACCTTC. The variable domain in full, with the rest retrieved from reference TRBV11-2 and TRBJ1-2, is EAGVAQSPRYKIIEKRQSVAFWCNPISGHATLYWYQQILGQGPKLLIQFQNNGVVDDSQLPKDRFSAERLKGVDSTLKIQPAKLEDSAVYLCASSSTDTSNYGYTFGSGTRLTVV.

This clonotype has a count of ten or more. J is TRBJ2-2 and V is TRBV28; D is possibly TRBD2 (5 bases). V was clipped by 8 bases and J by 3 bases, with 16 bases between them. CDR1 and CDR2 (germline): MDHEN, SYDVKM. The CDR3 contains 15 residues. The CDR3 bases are TGTGCCAGCGGACTCGAGCAGAGGGACACCGGGGAGCTGTTTTTT. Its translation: CASGLEQRDTGELFF.

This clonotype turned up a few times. The CDR3 sequence: CASSQDTTSTQFF. CDR3 DNA sequence: TGTGCCAGCAGCCAAGATACGACCTCGACGCAGTTCTTC. V gene TRBV14 combines with J gene TRBJ2-1; D is ambiguous. The CDR3 runs 13 residues. V lost 0 bases, J lost 12 bases, and 12 bases lay in between. In germline, CDR1 is SGHDN, CDR2 FVKESK.

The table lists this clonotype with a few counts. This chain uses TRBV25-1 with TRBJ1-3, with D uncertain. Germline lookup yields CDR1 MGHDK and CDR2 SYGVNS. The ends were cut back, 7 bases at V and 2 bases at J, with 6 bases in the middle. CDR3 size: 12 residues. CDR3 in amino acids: CASKKAGNTIYF. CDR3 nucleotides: TGTGCCAGCAAAAAGGCTGGAAACACCATATATTTT.

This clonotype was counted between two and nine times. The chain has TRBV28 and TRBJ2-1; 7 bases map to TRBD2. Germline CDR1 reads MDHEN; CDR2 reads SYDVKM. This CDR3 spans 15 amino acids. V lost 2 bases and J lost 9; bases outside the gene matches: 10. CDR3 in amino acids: CASSLGLGGGLEQFF. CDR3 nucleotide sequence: TGTGCCAGCAGTTTAGGACTAGGAGGTGGTCTTGAGCAGTTCTTC.

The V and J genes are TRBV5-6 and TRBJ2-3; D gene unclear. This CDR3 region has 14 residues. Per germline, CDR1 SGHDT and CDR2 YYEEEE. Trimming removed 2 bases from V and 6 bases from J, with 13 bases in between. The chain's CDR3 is CASSFDLVHDTQYF. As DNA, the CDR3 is TGTGCCAGCAGCTTTGATTTGGTCCACGATACGCAGTATTTT.